This TCR beta chain was recovered during a study of breast tumors, draining lymph nodes, adjacent tissues. The V end lost 2 bases, the J end lost 6 bases, and 5 bases lay between the germline ends. There are 11 residues in the CDR3. Germline CDR1 SNHLY, CDR2 FYNNEI. Relative to its sample, this clonotype is medium-sized. TCRdb recomputed calls from the multiplex PCR reads with MiXCR, one row per CDR3 protein. The sample carries 20,000 to 25,000 distinct CDR3 sequences, 50% recorded once. Sequenced material: breast tumor tissue. The sequence derives from a female donor with breast cancer. Some clones in this sample may be carry-over from other donors' samples. This chain uses TRBV2 with TRBJ2-7, with D unclear. The CDR3 DNA reads as TGTGCCAGCAGTGAACAGCCCGAGCAGTACTTC. Its protein product is CASSEQPEQYF. The full variable domain, with the rest looked up from reference TRBV2 and TRBJ2-7, is EPEVTQTPSHQVTQMGQEVILRCVPISNHLYFYWYRQILGQKVEFLVSFYNNEISEKSEIFDDQFSVERPDGSNFTLKIRSTKLEDSAMYFCASSEQPEQYFGPGTRLTVT.